A single sample gave rise to the 28 T cell receptor beta chains below, sequenced in a study of shared clonotypes between healthy human individuals. Method: immunoSEQ multiplex PCR; TCRdb's copy keeps in-frame clones and lacks some. This table has roughly 570,000 clones, 95% to 98% appearing once. Selected positively for CCR7 and CD45RO-negative, naive CD8 cells excluded terminally differentiated effector memory CD45RA+ cells. Input material: naive CD8+ T cells sorted from blood. The receptors here all came from a man aged 30 to 39 in good health.

The gene calls are TRBV2 and TRBJ2-1, with D possibly TRBD1 on 5 matching bases. In germline, CDR1 is SNHLY, CDR2 FYNNEI. The germline V and J ends were trimmed by 7 bases and 7 bases, with 17 bases remaining between them. This CDR3 has 14 residues. The CDR3 bases are TGTGCCAGCAAGGACAAGGGTTTATCGAATGAGCAGTTCTTC. Protein sequence: CASKDKGLSNEQFF.

The V gene is TRBV7-9, the J gene TRBJ2-1, with 12 bases aligning to TRBD2. Germline values: CDR1 SEHNR, CDR2 FQNEAQ (reference sequence). J lost 3 bases, V lost 5 bases, and 8 bases had no gene match. The CDR3 is 17 residues long. The CDR3 DNA reads as TGTGCCAGCAGCCCCAGGACTAGCGGGGTCCTCTACAATGAGCAGTTCTTC. Protein: CASSPRTSGVLYNEQFF.

The chain employs TRBV25-1 and TRBJ1-1; D remains unclear. Per the germline V gene, CDR1 is MGHDK and CDR2 is SYGVNS. There are 12 residues in the CDR3. Trimming removed 6 bases at V and 1 base at J, with 6 bases between. CDR3 coding DNA: TGTGCCAGCAGCTCGGGGAACACTGAAGCTTTCTTT. It translates to CASSSGNTEAFF.

CDR3 sequence reads: CASSPRDRVPGELFF. In DNA, the CDR3 is TGTGCCAGCAGCCCCCGGGACAGGGTTCCCGGGGAGCTGTTTTTT. This chain links TRBV21-1 with TRBJ2-2; the table calls TRBD1, which could not be checked here. TRBV21-1 is deemed a pseudogene. The CDR3 length is 15 residues.

V and J are TRBV5-1 and TRBJ1-1, with TRBD1 as a possible D gene (5 bases). V lost 0 bases and J 8 bases, leaving 11 bases between the germline ends. The CDR3 covers 13 residues. Germline V gene data show CDR1 as SGHRS and CDR2 as YFSETQ. CDR3 DNA: TGCGCCAGCAGCTTGGATCCAGGGCACGAAGCTTTCTTT. Protein sequence: CASSLDPGHEAFF. The full variable domain, with the rest looked up from reference TRBV5-1 and TRBJ1-1, is KAGVTQTPRYLIKTRGQQVTLSCSPISGHRSVSWYQQTPGQGLQFLFEYFSETQRNKGNFPGRFSGRQFSNSRSEMNVSTLELGDSALYLCASSLDPGHEAFFGQGTRLTVV.

The chain recombines TRBV5-1 with TRBJ2-7, with D tentatively TRBD2 (6 bases). V was pared by 4 bases and J by 7 bases, with 9 bases between. The V gene's germline CDR1 is SGHRS and CDR2 YFSETQ. There are 11 residues in the CDR3. CDR3 amino acids: CASSRGAEQYF. In nucleotides, the CDR3 is TGCGCCAGCAGCCGCGGGGCGGAGCAGTACTTC.

The V gene is TRBV27, the J gene TRBJ2-1; perhaps TRBD2 as D (6 bases). CDR3 length equals 16 residues. Germline CDR1 is MNHEY and CDR2 is SMNVEV (reference sequence). Trimming removed 3 bases from V and 6 bases from J, with 18 bases in between. CDR3 coding DNA: TGTGCCAGCAGTTTCCAGGGACTTGACTTAGGCAATGAGCAGTTCTTC. Encoded protein: CASSFQGLDLGNEQFF.

DNA for the CDR3: TGTGCCAGCAGCCAGACTAGGGCCAAAAACATTCAGTACTTC. Its translation is CASSQTRAKNIQYF. This chain connects TRBV7-9 to TRBJ2-4, with a tentative D call TRBD2 (6 bases). CDR3 length: 14 amino acids. Germline CDR1 and CDR2: SEHNR and FQNEAQ (reference sequence). V shed 5 bases and J shed 1 base, with 9 bases lying between them.

The J gene is TRBJ2-1, the V gene TRBV5-1; TRBD2 aligns across 7 bases. Unmatched junction bases numbered 0, after V lost 4 bases and J lost 8 bases. CDR1 is SGHRS, CDR2 YFSETQ, per germline. The CDR3 is made up of 11 amino acids. CDR3 DNA: TGCGCCAGCAGCCGGGGGGATGAGCAGTTCTTC. Translation gives CASSRGDEQFF.

This clone has only one observation. The CDR3 coding sequence is TGTGCCAGCACTTTCCAAATGGGACTAGCGGGCGACTCCTACGAGCAGTACTTC. It yields the protein CASTFQMGLAGDSYEQYF. The gene calls are TRBV5-4 and TRBJ2-7; the match to TRBD2 covers 12 bases. This CDR3 is built from 18 residues. The V gene's germline CDR1 is SGHNT and CDR2 YYREEE (reference sequence). V trimming: 6 bases; J trimming: 0 bases; junction bases outside the gene matches: 13. The full variable domain, rest sourced from reference TRBV5-4 and TRBJ2-7, is ETGVTQSPTHLIKTRGQQVTLRCSSQSGHNTVSWYQQALGQGPQFIFQYYREEENGRGNFPPRFSGLQFPNYSSELNVNALELDDSALYLCASTFQMGLAGDSYEQYFGPGTRLTVT.

This chain joins TRBV5-5 and TRBJ2-7; no clear D. The germline CDR1 and CDR2 sequences are SGHKS and YYEKEE (reference sequence). Trimming shortened V by 4 bases and J by 4 bases, and 15 bases separated the two germline ends. The CDR3 contains 14 residues. The CDR3 region has the DNA TGTGCCAGCAGCATTGGTTCTTTGGGGTACGAGCAGTACTTC. Translation gives CASSIGSLGYEQYF.

This sequence joins TRBV5-1 and TRBJ2-1; 10 positions match TRBD2. The V gene end was trimmed by 4 bases and the J gene end by 8 bases; junction bases not matched to a gene: 9. Germline CDR1 is SGHRS and CDR2 is YFSETQ. The CDR3 is 15 residues long. The CDR3 DNA sequence: TGCGCCAGCAGCCCGAGGCAGCGGGAGGGCGATGAGCAGTTCTTC. Its protein product is CASSPRQREGDEQFF.

V gene TRBV27 combines with J gene TRBJ2-5; 7 bases agree with TRBD2. V dropped 5 bases and J dropped 1; count of bases not matched to a gene: 4. The CDR3 spans 14 residues. Germline CDR1 MNHEY, CDR2 SMNVEV (reference sequence). Here the CDR3 reads CASSPSGGQETQYF. The CDR3 bases are TGTGCCAGCAGTCCCTCGGGGGGCCAAGAGACCCAGTACTTC.

V is TRBV5-4 and J is TRBJ2-7, with 14 bases matching TRBD2. The V gene end was trimmed by 4 bases and the J gene end by 3 bases; junction bases not matched to a gene: 9. This CDR3 comprises 17 residues. Germline values: CDR1 SGHNT, CDR2 YYREEE (reference sequence). CDR3 nucleotide sequence: TGTGCCAGCAGCCATGGACTAGCGGGAGGTTCAATCTACGAGCAGTACTTC. This codes for CASSHGLAGGSIYEQYF. Full variable domain (missing parts from reference TRBV5-4 and TRBJ2-7): ETGVTQSPTHLIKTRGQQVTLRCSSQSGHNTVSWYQQALGQGPQFIFQYYREEENGRGNFPPRFSGLQFPNYSSELNVNALELDDSALYLCASSHGLAGGSIYEQYFGPGTRLTVT.

The chain uses TRBV11-2 and TRBJ1-4; D possibly corresponds to TRBD1 (5 bases). The CDR3 runs 14 residues. Germline V gene data show CDR1 as SGHAT and CDR2 as FQNNGV. V was cut by 3 bases and J by 8 bases, with 13 bases left in between. CDR3 nucleotide sequence: TGTGCCAGCAGCTTTCGACAGCTGGGGGAAAAACTGTTTTTT. Encoded protein: CASSFRQLGEKLFF. Full variable domain (outside the CDR3, taken from reference TRBV11-2 and TRBJ1-4): EAGVAQSPRYKIIEKRQSVAFWCNPISGHATLYWYQQILGQGPKLLIQFQNNGVVDDSQLPKDRFSAERLKGVDSTLKIQPAKLEDSAVYLCASSFRQLGEKLFFGSGTQLSVL.

V and J are TRBV28 and TRBJ2-1; D might be TRBD1 or TRBD2, each matching 6 bases. The CDR3 has 16 residues. V lost 3 bases and J lost 5, with 17 bases in between. Germline values: CDR1 MDHEN, CDR2 SYDVKM. The CDR3 sequence is CASSFARGVSNNEQFF. In DNA, the CDR3 is TGTGCCAGCAGTTTTGCTAGGGGGGTTTCAAACAATGAGCAGTTCTTC.

J is TRBJ1-1 and V is TRBV4-3; 11 nucleotides agree with TRBD1. Germline CDR1 reads LGHNA; CDR2 reads YSLEER. V shed 0 bases and J 3 bases; nucleotides not matched to a gene: 0. CDR3 size: 15 residues. CDR3 sequence: CASSQEGQGDTEAFF. The CDR3 DNA follows: TGCGCCAGCAGCCAAGAGGGACAGGGGGACACTGAAGCTTTCTTT.

The V gene is TRBV5-6, the J gene TRBJ1-1, with D perhaps matching TRBD1 (6 bases). V was shortened by 4 bases and J by 4 bases, with 14 bases between the two germline ends. The CDR3 is 14 residues long. The germline CDR1 and CDR2 sequences are SGHDT and YYEEEE. CDR3 coding DNA: TGTGCCAGCAGCACGGACAGTCTCGTCACTGAAGCTTTCTTT. Translation: CASSTDSLVTEAFF. The full variable domain, with the rest looked up from reference TRBV5-6 and TRBJ1-1, is DAGVTQSPTHLIKTRGQQVTLRCSPKSGHDTVSWYQQALGQGPQFIFQYYEEEERQRGNFPDRFSGHQFPNYSSELNVNALLLGDSALYLCASSTDSLVTEAFFGQGTRLTVV.

This chain connects TRBV7-9 to TRBJ2-7; 8 nucleotides line up with TRBD1. This CDR3 contains 15 residues. CDR1 is SEHNR and CDR2 is FQNEAQ in the germline V gene (reference sequence). J was trimmed by 4 bases and V by 8 bases; bases with no gene match: 13. In DNA form, the CDR3 reads TGTGCCAGCGAGGGATGGACAGGGAAAGTGTACGAGCAGTACTTC. It yields the protein CASEGWTGKVYEQYF.

The chain is built from TRBV7-2 and TRBJ2-3, with 12 bases lining up with TRBD2. The CDR3 is 16 residues long. CDR1 is SGHTA and CDR2 is FQGNSA in the germline V gene. Unmatched junction bases numbered 6, after V lost 1 base and J lost 7 bases. CDR3 nucleotides: TGTGCCAGCAGCTTAGAGACTAGCGGGGGACTGAATACGCAGTATTTT. It is translated as CASSLETSGGLNTQYF.

The chain links TRBV5-5 to TRBJ2-7; TRBD2 might be the D (6 bases). V was pared by 8 bases and J by 4 bases, with 25 bases between. Germline V CDR1 and CDR2: SGHKS, YYEKEE (reference sequence). There are 16 residues in the CDR3. The CDR3 DNA sequence: TGTGCCAGTAAACGAAAATCCCCGGGAGATTCGTACGAGCAGTACTTC. It specifies CASKRKSPGDSYEQYF.

CDR3 in DNA: TGTGCCAGCCAGGACAGAAATAACTATGGCTACACCTTC. Residues: CASQDRNNYGYTF. The V gene is TRBV2, the J gene TRBJ1-2, with D maybe TRBD1 (6 bases). The CDR3 spans 13 residues. The germline V gene has CDR1 SNHLY and CDR2 FYNNEI. V was clipped by 8 bases and J by 1 base, with 11 bases between them.

The chain joins TRBV5-5 to TRBJ1-2; 12 bases are shared with TRBD1. Germline CDR1 and CDR2: SGHKS and YYEKEE (reference sequence). Losses at the gene ends were 5 bases for V and 7 bases for J; bases not matched to a gene: 9. CDR3 size: 15 residues. The CDR3 loop is CASSPRAGQGAGYTF. CDR3 nucleotides: TGTGCCAGCAGTCCACGGGCGGGACAGGGGGCTGGCTACACCTTC.

The rearrangement uses TRBV7-9 and TRBJ2-7; D unclear. Germline V gene sequence: CDR1 SEHNR, CDR2 FQNEAQ (reference sequence). This CDR3 has 11 amino acids. V was cut by 4 bases and J by 3 bases, with 4 bases left in between. CDR3 nucleotides: TGTGCCAGCAGCTCGATCTACGAGCAGTACTTC. It specifies CASSSIYEQYF.

The chain carries TRBV4-1 and TRBJ2-1; D gene ambiguous. CDR1 and CDR2 from the germline V gene are MGHRA and YSYEKL. Trimming removed 0 bases from V and 4 bases from J, with 10 bases in between. The CDR3 runs 15 residues. The CDR3 DNA sequence: TGCGCCAGCAGCCAAGAAGAGGCTTATTACAATGAGCAGTTCTTC. Translation: CASSQEEAYYNEQFF.

The chain is built from TRBV4-3 and TRBJ2-7; 8 nucleotides match TRBD2. Germline CDR1 and CDR2: LGHNA and YSLEER. The CDR3 extends over 14 amino acids. Germline trimming cut 2 bases from V and 9 bases from J; bases unmatched to any gene: 9. DNA of the CDR3: TGCGCCAGCAGCCAAATAGCGGGGAAAGAGGGGCAGTACTTC. As protein: CASSQIAGKEGQYF.

CDR3 in amino acids: CAWRSEGYYEQYF. In DNA form, the CDR3 reads TGTGCCTGGAGGTCCGAAGGGTACTACGAGCAGTACTTC. The genes are TRBV30 and TRBJ2-7; no firm D call. CDR1 GTSNPN and CDR2 SVGIG come from the germline V gene (reference sequence). With 3 bases removed from V and 3 bases from J, the gap between germline ends came to 12 bases. The CDR3 length is 13 residues.

The chain recombines TRBV28 with TRBJ2-2; 11 bases are a match to TRBD2. This CDR3 region has 17 residues. Germline V gives CDR1 MDHEN, CDR2 SYDVKM. J gave up 9 bases and V 6 bases, and 15 bases lay outside the gene matches. The chain's CDR3 is CASSQGLADGRYWELFF. CDR3 bases: TGTGCCAGCAGCCAGGGACTAGCGGACGGACGATACTGGGAGCTGTTTTTT.